The next 19 T cell receptor beta chains were all read from a single sample in a study of beta chain features in type 1 diabetes. Points from the study as a whole: Shorter TCRB CDR3s, moderately but significantly so, marked every one of the four CD4+ subsets in Type 1 diabetes patients.

Expressed TCRB transcripts were sequenced because the isolated RNA had all been reverse transcribed beforehand. Using immunoSEQ multiplex PCR, the repertoire was profiled, and TCRdb retains in-frame clones only, with some absent. The table includes approximately 260,000 clones, around 25% detected once. These receptors have no known antigen. The material sequenced was naive CD4+ T cells from blood. The receptors shown here come from a woman aged 30 to 39 with type 1 diabetes.

This clone was counted between two and nine times. V and J are TRBV27 and TRBJ2-5; possible D gene TRBD1, 6 bases. CDR1 and CDR2 from the germline V gene are MNHEY and SMNVEV (reference sequence). Trimming removed 4 bases at V and 4 bases at J, with 16 bases between. This CDR3 has 15 amino acids. CDR3 amino acids: CASSSTKGERETQYF. CDR3 in DNA: TGTGCCAGCAGTTCAACCAAGGGGGAACGAGAGACCCAGTACTTC.

The chain recombines TRBV5-6 with TRBJ1-2; D gene uncertain. V gave up 5 bases and J gave up 2 bases, with 13 bases separating them. The germline V gene encodes CDR1 SGHDT and CDR2 YYEEEE. The CDR3 covers 14 residues. CDR3 nucleotide sequence: TGTGCCAGCAGTCCCGGATCAGGAAACTATGGCTACACCTTC. Translation: CASSPGSGNYGYTF.

This chain links TRBV5-1 with TRBJ1-1; D perhaps matches TRBD1 (5 bases). In germline, CDR1 is SGHRS, CDR2 YFSETQ. Trimming took 4 bases from V and 8 from J, leaving 12 bases between them. The CDR3 consists of 12 residues. As DNA, the CDR3 is TGCGCCAGCAGCGGAGGGACGGCCGAAGCTTTCTTT. Its protein product is CASSGGTAEAFF.

This clone was picked up a small number of times. The J gene is TRBJ1-2, the V gene TRBV19; the D gene is possibly TRBD1 (6 bases). Germline V gene data show CDR1 as LNHDA and CDR2 as SQIVND (reference sequence). The CDR3 extends over 13 amino acids. V shed 5 bases and J shed 6 bases, with 13 bases lying between them. The CDR3 sequence: CASSADRSDGYTF. DNA for the CDR3: TGTGCCAGTAGTGCCGACAGGAGCGATGGCTACACCTTC.

The chain recombines TRBV6-5 with TRBJ1-1; D unclear. V gave up 8 bases and J gave up 8 bases, with 12 bases separating them. CDR1 and CDR2 from the germline V gene are MNHEY and SVGAGI. The length of the CDR3 is 11 residues. CDR3: CASLGPGEAFF. The CDR3 DNA sequence: TGTGCCAGCTTAGGTCCGGGAGAAGCTTTCTTT.

A few counts support this clone. The chain recombines TRBV5-4 with TRBJ1-1, with 7 bases lining up with TRBD1. The germline gives CDR1 SGHNT, CDR2 YYREEE (reference sequence). The V and J ends lost 2 bases and 11 bases, in that order; junction bases with no gene match: 9. There are 13 residues in the CDR3. CDR3 in amino acids: CASSLGQGVGAFF. DNA for the CDR3: TGTGCCAGCAGCTTAGGTCAGGGGGTTGGGGCTTTCTTT.

This chain links TRBV28 with TRBJ2-5; the D is unclear. With the DNA end fitting TRBJ2-7 better, the J assignment may be wrong. The germline V gene encodes CDR1 MDHEN and CDR2 SYDVKM. This CDR3 is 10 amino acids long. CDR3 protein: CASAKYEQYF. The DNA for the CDR3 is TGTGCCAGCGCCAAATACGAGCAGTACTTC.

A few counts support this clone. The V and J genes are TRBV27 and TRBJ2-3; D possibly corresponds to TRBD2 (5 bases). Germline lookup yields CDR1 MNHEY and CDR2 SMNVEV (reference sequence). Trimming removed 4 bases at V and 6 bases at J, with 14 bases between. This CDR3 spans 14 amino acids. In DNA, the CDR3 is TGTGCCAGCAGTTGGGCCGGGAACAGCGATACGCAGTATTTT. As protein: CASSWAGNSDTQYF.

Only a few counts were recorded for this clone. V and J are TRBV6-1 and TRBJ2-1; 9 bases map to TRBD2. This CDR3 is 14 amino acids long. CDR1 and CDR2 (germline): MNHNS, SASEGT. V shed 7 bases, J shed 6 bases, and the junction held 7 bases outside the gene matches. The CDR3 coding sequence is TGTGCCAGCACCTTAGCGGGAGTGCCCAATGAGCAGTTCTTC. Residues: CASTLAGVPNEQFF.

This clone was seen a handful of times. The chain links TRBV28 to TRBJ2-2; D ambiguous. CDR3 length: 12 residues. V lost 8 bases, J lost 7 bases, and 11 bases lay in between. Germline assignment: CDR1 MDHEN and CDR2 SYDVKM. The CDR3 sequence is CASRRGVGELFF. The CDR3 DNA follows: TGTGCCAGCCGCCGAGGAGTCGGGGAGCTGTTTTTT. Combining the CDR3 with reference TRBV28 and TRBJ2-2 gives the whole variable domain DVKVTQSSRYLVKRTGEKVFLECVQDMDHENMFWYRQDPGLGLRLIYFSYDVKMKEKGDIPEGYSVSREKKERFSLILESASTNQTSMYLCASRRGVGELFFGEGSRLTVL.

Comments on this clone: Other DNA sequences in the same sample also yield this CDR3. The chain employs TRBV29-1 and TRBJ1-2; possibly TRBD1 for D (5 bases). The CDR3 is made up of 13 amino acids. Per the germline V gene, CDR1 is SQVTM and CDR2 is ANQGSEA. Trimming removed 3 bases at V and 1 base at J, with 9 bases between. The CDR3 loop reads CSVEAGGNYGYTF. DNA of the CDR3: TGCAGCGTTGAGGCCGGGGGTAACTATGGCTACACCTTC.

The chain combines TRBV30 with TRBJ2-3, with D possibly TRBD2 on 6 matching bases. The V end was cut by 2 bases, the J end by 14 bases, with 14 bases between. CDR1 is GTSNPN, CDR2 SVGIG, per germline (reference sequence). The CDR3 has 11 residues. The CDR3 region has the DNA TGTGCCTGGAGTCGCCGGGACTCCCGGTATTTT. It specifies CAWSRRDSRYF.

This clone was seen only a few times. V gene TRBV5-1 combines with J gene TRBJ2-4, with D possibly matching TRBD1 (5 bases). V gave up 4 bases and J gave up 11 bases, with 13 bases separating them. CDR3 length equals 12 residues. Germline assignment: CDR1 SGHRS and CDR2 YFSETQ. This CDR3 is CASSLNEGVQYF. The CDR3 nucleotides read TGCGCCAGCAGCCTGAACGAAGGGGTTCAGTACTTC.

This clone was seen a few times. The chain joins TRBV18 to TRBJ2-1; TRBD1 aligns across 8 bases. V shed 5 bases and J 6 bases; nucleotides not matched to a gene: 6. Germline loops: CDR1 KGHSH, CDR2 LQKENI. This CDR3 contains 14 residues. The CDR3, as DNA: TGTGCCAGCTCATCCACAGACAGGGGCAATGAGCAGTTCTTC. The encoded protein is CASSSTDRGNEQFF.

The V call is TRBV19, the J call TRBJ2-5; maybe TRBD1 (5 bases). The germline V gene has CDR1 LNHDA and CDR2 SQIVND (reference sequence). V dropped 6 bases and J dropped 0 bases, with 8 bases sitting between them. The CDR3 spans 13 residues. The CDR3: CASSRQYQETQYF. CDR3 sequence (DNA): TGTGCCAGTAGCCGACAGTACCAAGAGACCCAGTACTTC.

The gene calls are TRBV5-1 and TRBJ1-2; TRBD1 might be the D (6 bases). The CDR3 sequence is 12 residues long. Trimming pared 0 bases from V and 8 bases from J, leaving 8 bases between. Germline CDR1 SGHRS, CDR2 YFSETQ. The CDR3 reads CASSLDREGYTF. The CDR3 nucleotides read TGCGCCAGCAGCTTGGACAGGGAAGGCTACACCTTC. Together with reference TRBV5-1 and TRBJ1-2, the CDR3 gives the full variable domain: KAGVTQTPRYLIKTRGQQVTLSCSPISGHRSVSWYQQTPGQGLQFLFEYFSETQRNKGNFPGRFSGRQFSNSRSEMNVSTLELGDSALYLCASSLDREGYTFGSGTRLTVV.

Notes on this clone: Because the CDR3's place on the DNA is in doubt, the DNA is left out and the CDR3 is given as listed by TCRdb. The chain uses TRBV5-1 and TRBJ2-5; TRBD2 is the table's D call, not checked against the DNA. The germline CDR1 and CDR2 sequences are SGHRS and YFSETQ. The CDR3 adds up to 12 amino acids, both ends counted. The CDR3 sequence: CASSTSEETQYF.

J is TRBJ2-3 and V is TRBV5-4, with D possibly TRBD2 on 6 matching bases. The CDR3 is made up of 14 amino acids. CDR1 is SGHNT, CDR2 YYREEE, per germline (reference sequence). Trimming removed 4 bases from V and 5 bases from J, with 14 bases in between. The CDR3 nucleotides read TGTGCCAGCAGCGGAACCGGAGGGAAAGATACGCAGTATTTT. This sequence encodes CASSGTGGKDTQYF. The full variable domain, with the rest looked up from reference TRBV5-4 and TRBJ2-3, is ETGVTQSPTHLIKTRGQQVTLRCSSQSGHNTVSWYQQALGQGPQFIFQYYREEENGRGNFPPRFSGLQFPNYSSELNVNALELDDSALYLCASSGTGGKDTQYFGPGTRLTVL.

J is TRBJ1-2 and V is TRBV27, with D unclear. V lost 3 bases and J lost 4, with 12 bases in between. The V gene's germline CDR1 is MNHEY and CDR2 SMNVEV (reference sequence). There are 14 residues in the CDR3. CDR3 bases: TGTGCCAGCAGTTTTAGCGCTGGGAGCTATGGCTACACCTTC. This codes for CASSFSAGSYGYTF.